This T cell receptor (beta chain) was sequenced for a study of OX40 agonist ivuxolimab in advanced cancers. A remark on this clone: What it binds is unknown.

General study points: Both CD4+ and CD8+ T cell populations in blood had undergone clonal expansion by week 6 at 0.1 to 3.0 mg/kg.

J gave up 3 bases and V 3 bases, and 12 bases lay outside the gene matches. Germline V gene lookup returns CDR1 MGHRA and CDR2 YSYEKL. The CDR3 runs to 17 residues. People who had autoimmune disease history or systemic immunosuppression were excluded. Baseline, cycle 4 day 1, and cycle 7 day 1 were the blood sampling points. Clones were sequenced by immunoSEQ multiplex PCR, and TCRdb holds only the in-frame ones, with some missing. The sample records 55,000 to 70,000 clones, about 85% being singletons. The TCR originated in an adult with an advanced solid tumor such as melanoma, head and neck, liver or kidney cancer. This specimen was CD4+ or CD8+ T cells sorted from blood, taken in a trial of the OX40 agonist ivuxolimab. The V and J genes are TRBV4-1 and TRBJ2-7; 9 bases map to TRBD1. The CDR3 is CASSHGIGTGFNYEQYF. CDR3 in DNA: TGCGCCAGCAGCCACGGTATCGGGACAGGGTTCAACTACGAGCAGTACTTC.